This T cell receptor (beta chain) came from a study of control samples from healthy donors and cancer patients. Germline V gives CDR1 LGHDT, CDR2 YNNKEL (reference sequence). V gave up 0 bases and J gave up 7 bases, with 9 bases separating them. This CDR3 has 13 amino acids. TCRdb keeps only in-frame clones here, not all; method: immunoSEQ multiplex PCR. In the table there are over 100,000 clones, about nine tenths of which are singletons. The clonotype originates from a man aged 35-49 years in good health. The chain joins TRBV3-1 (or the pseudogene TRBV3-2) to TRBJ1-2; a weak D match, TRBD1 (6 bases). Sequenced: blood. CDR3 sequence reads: CASSQEQGFGYTF. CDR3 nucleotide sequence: TGTGCCAGCAGCCAAGAACAGGGTTTTGGCTACACCTTC.